This T cell receptor beta chain was sequenced during a study of cytomegalovirus exposure and HLA in healthy donors. Study findings and constraints: The study recorded over 150 TCR beta chains that were cytomegalovirus-associated. A later analysis reportedly identified an Asian-associated ancestry cluster as carrying fewer N-insertions than the roughly 600-donor mean. Per published accounts, TCR beta sequences correctly predicted the HLA-A and HLA-B alleles of most subjects.

Regarding this clone: Its antigen is unidentified.

PCR involved 60 Vbeta and 13 Jbeta primers. Sequencing was performed with immunoSEQ multiplex PCR; in TCRdb, only in-frame clones are kept and a portion is missing. This table has about 110,000 clones, approximately 82% appearing once. Per germline, CDR1 KGHSH and CDR2 LQKENI. The CDR3 is 12 amino acids. The germline V and J ends were trimmed by 1 base and 11 bases, with 8 bases remaining between them. The clonotype was recovered from a man in his forties or fifties in good health and CMV-seronegative. V gene TRBV18 combines with J gene TRBJ2-2; TRBD1 might be the D (6 bases). The source material was PBMCs. The CDR3 region is CASSPQQGELFF. The CDR3 DNA sequence: TGTGCCAGCTCACCACAACAGGGAGAGCTGTTTTTT. Full variable domain (remainder filled in from reference TRBV18 and TRBJ2-2): NAGVMQNPRHLVRRRGQEARLRCSPMKGHSHVYWYRQLPEEGLKFMVYLQKENIIDESGMPKERFSAEFPKEGPSILRIQQVVRGDSAAYFCASSPQQGELFFGEGSRLTVL.